This entry is about one T cell receptor beta chain. Its antigen is currently not known. Per-base quality was not reported, and no clone a single base away is much larger than it. The receptor library was made with the immunoSEQ multiplex PCR assay. For the multiplex PCR, a mixture combining 60 forward primers for TCR Vbeta segments and 13 reverse primers for TCR Jbeta segments was used. A multiplex PCR assay on genomic DNA amplified the CDR3 region of rearranged TCR beta genes. The amplified TCR beta libraries were sequenced on the Illumina HiSeq System as 87-base-pair reads. On the authors' methods: A later analysis counted approximately 76 million unique TCR beta chains across the 690 or so repertoires, and 9 million to 14 million of these chains were shared by at least two donors. To remove PCR and sequencing errors, raw reads were error-corrected and collapsed into unique sequences using a nearest-neighbor algorithm that merged closely related sequences. CDR3 sequences were aligned to IMGT reference sequences to assign V, D and J gene segments. For a sequence to be retained, a match of at least six nucleotides to both a V gene segment and a J gene segment was required. Rearrangements were classified as productive when the CDR3 lacked stop codons and remained in frame with V and J, and all other rearrangements were classified as non-productive. CDR3 was defined by IMGT convention, running from the second conserved V-encoded cysteine to the conserved J-encoded phenylalanine. The earlier analysis of 500 to 650 of the donors excluded any sequence lacking an unambiguous match to a single V gene segment. In an earlier analysis of 500 to 750 of the donors, V segments were called functional above 56.7% productive rearrangements and were called segregating when the between-donor standard deviation exceeded 5%. To diagnose cytomegalovirus status from the catalog of TCR beta chain sequences, a statistical classification framework was built. V and J gene assignment, in a later analysis, came from comparing TCR nucleotide sequences with IMGT/GENE-DB human TR gene sequences. The TCRdist pipeline was used in a later analysis to assign CDR3 sequences and most-parsimonious VDJ recombination scenarios. In a later analysis, each TCR beta chain was defined by its CDR3 amino acid sequence together with its V-gene family, and reads lacking a unique V-gene family were excluded. A later analysis removed roughly 590 highly shared, low-generation-probability nucleotide sequences to deal with suspected cross-contamination and a sequencing artifact. A later analysis calculated a clonal expansion index for each public chain from normalized within-repertoire ranks of inferred template counts. In a later analysis, generation probabilities were computed using a VDJ recombination model fitted to out-of-frame rearrangements, and the results were checked against IGoR. In a later analysis, TCR-TCR, TCR-HLA and TCR-CMV co-occurrence was scored with hypergeometric tests, and a repertoire-size bias correction was applied to TCR pairs. False discovery rates were estimated in a later analysis by permuting HLA or CMV assignments 20 times. A later analysis grouped co-occurring TCRs with DBSCAN, adding TCRdist sequence similarity when clustering within HLA-allele-positive subsets. Co-occurrence clustering excluded repertoires with fewer than 30,000 or more than 120,000 public chains, plus five with anomalous nucleotide sharing. The immuneACCESS repertoire file appears here via TCRdb, limited to in-frame rearrangements. These files lack a portion of the clones; in checked studies, under half of the deficit traces to unresolved V genes, and the cause of the others is not known. The V and J calls and clone size are taken from that table; D and trimming were inferred from the DNA. In this sample the table shows about 130,000 clones, about three quarters of which occur a single time. The ten biggest clones cover under 2% of the sample.

The CDR3 sequence holds 16 residues, the cysteine and phenylalanine included. CDR3 DNA is the only sequence kept; it has 48 bases, read in frame from the first base. The germline V gene encodes CDR1 SGHRS and CDR2 YFSETQ. Trimmed from V: 0 bases; trimmed from J: 6 bases; junction bases lacking a gene match: 6. The cohort consisted of 600 to 750 healthy bone marrow donors. At the time of sampling, every cohort member was nominally healthy, though immune exposures that went unrecorded were likely present. The donor was CMV seropositive and belonged to the group of 270 or so seropositive cohort members. Every donor gave a peripheral blood sample, and the peripheral blood mononuclear cells from that sample were used for TCR beta sequencing. Genomic DNA was extracted from the blood cell samples with the Qiagen DNeasy Blood Extraction Kit. This specimen comes from a study of cytomegalovirus exposure and HLA in healthy donors listed by TCRdb under 2017. Notes on the research overall: An earlier analysis of roughly 500 of the donors reported over 250 Gb of sequence data and approximately 120 million unique TCR beta sequences obtained from 150 million to 200 million T cells. Approximately 330 gigabases of sequencing data and around 88 million unique TCR sequences made up an early release that covered several hundred HLA-typed donors. Of the 398 genotyped donors, roughly 85% fell in the genetic ancestry cluster associated with self-reported Caucasian donors. The study aimed to test whether cataloging public T cell receptors could reveal signatures of past pathogen exposure. The study used immunosequencing to profile the T cell repertoires of 600 to 850 subjects and linked those repertoires to cytomegalovirus serostatus. Besides the first cohort of approximately 670 subjects, a separate validation cohort made up of 90 to 150 different subjects was used. High-throughput TCR immunosequencing, statistical association of individual TCRs with disease status, and machine learning were combined to predict cytomegalovirus infection status. To study patterns of TCR occurrence, a later analysis re-analyzed previously published TCR beta repertoires from 666 donors and added high-resolution HLA genotyping. The later analysis used no new phenotypic data to find candidate immune exposures, relying instead on TCR beta sequences and their occurrence across donors. An earlier analysis of approximately 640 of the donors applied high-throughput TCR beta sequencing to assess whether each TCR beta V gene segment acted as functional or pseudogenic. Alongside the repertoire data, information on donor age, sex, ethnicity and CMV serostatus was compiled. In a later genetic analysis, genome-wide SNP genotypes for about three fifths of the roughly 670 donors were used, and that subset was treated as a discovery cohort. Every repertoire in the discovery cohort had been generated on one and the same sequencing platform. Both class I and class II loci were covered by HLA typing, at four-digit resolution. The number of typed donors differed by locus: 629-630 for A, B, C, DRB1 and DQB1; 522 for DQA1; some 590 for DPA1; and around 470 for DPB1. About five DR-DQ haplotypes were treated as single units for association and clustering because of strong linkage in the cohort. Among roughly 370 genotyped donors of the cohort, an average of 235,054 unique TCR beta nucleotide sequences were sequenced per donor, 15% to 20% of them non-productive.

On the study overall, not on this receptor specifically: Specific HLA alleles were associated with around 18,000 TCR beta sequences at a false discovery rate of 0.05 in a later analysis. Several of the top co-occurrence clusters appeared to be linked to parvovirus B19, influenza, CMV and Epstein-Barr virus, according to a later analysis. A few of the identified cytomegalovirus-associated TCR beta chains were confirmed in vitro to be specific for cytomegalovirus antigens. While some public TCRs were present in many individuals, most TCR sequences turned up only very rarely across donors. The authors suggested that the approach could potentially be generalized to other disease states and immunological phenotypes. HLA typing was unavailable for some donors at each locus, so association tests used only the typed subset. In an earlier analysis of some 550 of the donors, most TCR beta V segments were observed in productive rearrangements about 87% or about 30% of the time, broadly matching IMGT annotations. Strong co-occurrence of HLA alleles, especially DR and DQ, made assigning TCR associations to individual alleles difficult. In a later analysis, TCR association rates were found to vary across HLA loci, with the most associated TCRs seen for DRB1 alleles and the fewest for HLA-C alleles. The study listed approximately 160 TCR beta chains as associated with cytomegalovirus. Some IMGT-functional V segments, including TRBV6-2 and TRBV6-3, could not be told apart with the 87-base-pair reads, so those segments were excluded. In a later analysis, most CMV-associated TCR beta chains were found to appear HLA-restricted, with HLA associations seemingly driven largely by CMV exposure. The earlier analysis of nearly 600 of the donors excluded over 15 rarely observed V segments, including chromosome 9 orphons, because counts were too low. A later genetic analysis associated a missense DCLRE1C variant with V-gene and J-gene trimming of TCR beta chains, and an independent cohort replicated the association. The presence/absence analyses assumed that sequencing depth was roughly uniform across donors, and that assumption may not be true. A cluster of highly shared sequence variants was judged likely to be a technical artifact of the sequencing pipeline. A later analysis found that HLA-associated TCR beta chains were more clonally expanded and had lower generation probabilities than equally common non-associated chains. For the cohort, immune exposure information was limited to CMV serostatus. Compared with the roughly 670-donor mean, donors in an Asian-associated ancestry cluster had fewer N-insertions in productive TCRs, according to a later genetic analysis. Linkage disequilibrium might explain the correlated functional status among segregating V segments, but an unknown experimental factor could not be ruled out. The classifier was reported to diagnose cytomegalovirus status with high specificity and sensitivity in both the original and validation cohorts. A further reported finding was that TCR beta sequences accurately predicted the HLA-A and HLA-B alleles for most subjects in the first cohort. In this cohort, only TCR beta chains were sequenced, and detectable features were limited by the absence of alpha or paired-chain data.

The TCR sequence derives from a female donor in good health and CMV-seropositive. The chain uses TRBV5-1 and TRBJ2-2, with TRBD2 matching 9 junction bases. The sample consisted of PBMCs. The CDR3 sequence is CASSLVVAGAAGELFF. The DNA sequence is as follows: TGCGCCAGCAGCTTGGTTGTAGCGGGAGCTGCCGGGGAGCTGTTTTTT. Full variable domain (CDR3 extended with the reference TRBV5-1 and TRBJ2-2 proteins): KAGVTQTPRYLIKTRGQQVTLSCSPISGHRSVSWYQQTPGQGLQFLFEYFSETQRNKGNFPGRFSGRQFSNSRSEMNVSTLELGDSALYLCASSLVVAGAAGELFFGEGSRLTVL.